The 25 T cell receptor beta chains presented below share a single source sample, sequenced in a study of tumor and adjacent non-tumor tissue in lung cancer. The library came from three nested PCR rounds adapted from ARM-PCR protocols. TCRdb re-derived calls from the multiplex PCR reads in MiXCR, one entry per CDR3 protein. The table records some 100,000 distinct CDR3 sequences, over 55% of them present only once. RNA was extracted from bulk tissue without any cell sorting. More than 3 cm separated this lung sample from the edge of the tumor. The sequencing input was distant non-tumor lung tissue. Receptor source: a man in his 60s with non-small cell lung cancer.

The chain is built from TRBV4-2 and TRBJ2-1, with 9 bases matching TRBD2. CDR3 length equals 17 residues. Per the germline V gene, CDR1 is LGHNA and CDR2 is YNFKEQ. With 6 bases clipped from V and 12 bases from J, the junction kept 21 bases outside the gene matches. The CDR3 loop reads CASSGRGRLAGGIVQFF. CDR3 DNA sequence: TGTGCCAGCAGTGGCAGGGGTCGACTGGCGGGAGGGATTGTGCAGTTCTTC.

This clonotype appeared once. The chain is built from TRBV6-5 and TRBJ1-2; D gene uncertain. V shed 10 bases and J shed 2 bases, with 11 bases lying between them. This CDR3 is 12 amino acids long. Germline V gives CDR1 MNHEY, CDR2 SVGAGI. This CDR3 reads CANTWLNYGYTF. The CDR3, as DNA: TGTGCCAACACCTGGTTGAACTATGGCTACACCTTC.

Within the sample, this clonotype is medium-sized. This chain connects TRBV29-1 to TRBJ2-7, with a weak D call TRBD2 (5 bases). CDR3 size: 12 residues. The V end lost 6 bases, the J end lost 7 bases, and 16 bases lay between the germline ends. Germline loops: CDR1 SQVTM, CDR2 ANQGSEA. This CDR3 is CSVNPPTGEQYF. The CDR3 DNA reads TGCAGCGTCAACCCTCCTACGGGAGAGCAGTACTTC.

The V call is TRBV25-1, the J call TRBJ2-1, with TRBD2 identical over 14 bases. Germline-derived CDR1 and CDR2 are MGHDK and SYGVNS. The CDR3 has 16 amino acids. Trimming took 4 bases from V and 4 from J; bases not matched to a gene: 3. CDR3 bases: TGTGCCAGCAGTGGGCGGACTAGCGGGAGGTACAATGAGCAGTTCTTC. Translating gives CASSGRTSGRYNEQFF.

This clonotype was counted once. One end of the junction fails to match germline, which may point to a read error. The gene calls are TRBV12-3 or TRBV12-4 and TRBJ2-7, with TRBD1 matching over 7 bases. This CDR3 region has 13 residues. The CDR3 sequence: CASRQGHSYEQYF. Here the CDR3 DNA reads TGTGCCAGCAGACAGGGGCATTCCTACGAGCAGTATTTC.

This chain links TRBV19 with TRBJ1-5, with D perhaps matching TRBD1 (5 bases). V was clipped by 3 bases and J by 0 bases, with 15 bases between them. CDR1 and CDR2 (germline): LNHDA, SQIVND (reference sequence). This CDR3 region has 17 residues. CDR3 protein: CASSMGRGSYSNQPQHF. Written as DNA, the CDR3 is TGTGCCAGTAGTATGGGTCGGGGGAGCTATAGCAATCAGCCCCAGCATTTT.

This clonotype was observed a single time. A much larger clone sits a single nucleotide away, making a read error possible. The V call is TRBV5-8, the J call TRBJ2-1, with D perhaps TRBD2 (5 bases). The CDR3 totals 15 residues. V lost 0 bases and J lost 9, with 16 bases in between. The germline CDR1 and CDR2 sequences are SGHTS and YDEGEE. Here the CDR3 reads CASSLGARLEGEQFF. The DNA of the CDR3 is TGTGCCAGCAGCTTGGGCGCCCGGCTAGAGGGTGAGCAGTTCTTC.

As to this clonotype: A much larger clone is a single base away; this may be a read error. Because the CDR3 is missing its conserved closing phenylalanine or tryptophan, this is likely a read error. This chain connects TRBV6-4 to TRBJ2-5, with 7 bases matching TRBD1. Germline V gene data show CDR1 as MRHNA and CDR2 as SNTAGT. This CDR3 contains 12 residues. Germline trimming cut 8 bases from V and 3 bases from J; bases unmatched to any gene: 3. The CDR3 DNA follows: TGTGCCAGCTGGGACAGCAAAGAGACCCAGTACTTA. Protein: CASWDSKETQYL.

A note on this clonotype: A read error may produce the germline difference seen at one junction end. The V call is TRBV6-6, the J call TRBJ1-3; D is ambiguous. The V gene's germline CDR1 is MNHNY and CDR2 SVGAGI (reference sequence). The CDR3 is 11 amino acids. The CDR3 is CPSDYQNTIYF. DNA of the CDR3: TGTCCCAGCGACTATCAAAACACCATATATTTT.

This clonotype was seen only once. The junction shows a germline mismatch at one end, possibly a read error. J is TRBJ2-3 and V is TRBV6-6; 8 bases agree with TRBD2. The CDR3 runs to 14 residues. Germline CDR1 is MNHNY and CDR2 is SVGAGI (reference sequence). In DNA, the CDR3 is TGTGCCAACAGAAGCCGGGGGGGCCAAGATACGCAATATTTT. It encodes CANRSRGGQDTQYF.

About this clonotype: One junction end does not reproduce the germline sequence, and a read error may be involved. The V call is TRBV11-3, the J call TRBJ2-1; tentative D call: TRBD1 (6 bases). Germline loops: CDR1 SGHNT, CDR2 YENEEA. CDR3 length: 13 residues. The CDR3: CASSVQGNSEQFF. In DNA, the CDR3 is TGTGCCAGCAGCGTACAGGGAAACAGTGAGCAATTCTTC.

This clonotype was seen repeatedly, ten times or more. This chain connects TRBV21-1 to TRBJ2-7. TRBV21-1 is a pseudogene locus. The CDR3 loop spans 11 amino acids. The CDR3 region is CASSAVYEQYF. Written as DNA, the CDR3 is TGTGCCAGCAGCGCCGTCTACGAGCAGTACTTC.

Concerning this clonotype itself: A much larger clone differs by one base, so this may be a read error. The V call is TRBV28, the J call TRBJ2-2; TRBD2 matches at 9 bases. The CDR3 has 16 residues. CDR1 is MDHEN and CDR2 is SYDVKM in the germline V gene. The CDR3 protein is CASGTSGFSNTVELFF. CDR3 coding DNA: TGTGCCAGCGGAACTAGCGGGTTTTCGAACACCGTGGAGCTGTTTTTT.

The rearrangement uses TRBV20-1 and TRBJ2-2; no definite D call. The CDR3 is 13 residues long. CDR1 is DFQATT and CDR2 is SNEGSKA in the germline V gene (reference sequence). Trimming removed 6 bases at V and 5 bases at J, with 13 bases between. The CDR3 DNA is TGCAGTGCGTCCGGGCGAAGGACCGGGGAGCTGTTTTTT. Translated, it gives CSASGRRTGELFF.

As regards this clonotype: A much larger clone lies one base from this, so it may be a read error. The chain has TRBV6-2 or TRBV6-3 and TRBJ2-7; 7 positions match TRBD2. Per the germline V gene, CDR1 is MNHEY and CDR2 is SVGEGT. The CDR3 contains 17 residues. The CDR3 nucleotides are TGTGCCAGCAGTTTTCCAATTGCGGGAGAGGGCTCCTACGGGCAGTACTTC. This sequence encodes CASSFPIAGEGSYGQYF.

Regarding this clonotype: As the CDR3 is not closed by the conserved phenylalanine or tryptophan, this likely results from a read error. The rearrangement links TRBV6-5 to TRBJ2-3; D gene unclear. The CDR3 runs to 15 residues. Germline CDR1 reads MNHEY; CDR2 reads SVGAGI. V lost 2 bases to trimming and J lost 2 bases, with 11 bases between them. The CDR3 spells CASSYGASDTDTQYL. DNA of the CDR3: TGTGCCAGCAGTTACGGCGCGAGTGACACAGATACGCAGTATCTT.

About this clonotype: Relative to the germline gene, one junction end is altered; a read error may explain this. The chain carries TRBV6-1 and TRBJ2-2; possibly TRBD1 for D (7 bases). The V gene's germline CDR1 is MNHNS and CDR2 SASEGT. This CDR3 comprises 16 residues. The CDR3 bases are TGTGCCAGCAGCTGGAGGAGGGGCGCCCTCACAGGGGAGGTGTTTTTT. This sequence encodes CASSWRRGALTGEVFF.

The CDR3, as DNA: TGTGCCAGCAGTCCATGGGAATCCGGGGAGCTGTTTTTT. This encodes CASSPWESGELFF. The V and J genes are TRBV6-2 or TRBV6-3 and TRBJ2-2; D unclear. The CDR3 spans 13 residues. CDR1 and CDR2 (germline): MNHEY, SVGEGT. Trimming took off 5 bases at V and 6 bases at J, with 10 bases between the two ends.

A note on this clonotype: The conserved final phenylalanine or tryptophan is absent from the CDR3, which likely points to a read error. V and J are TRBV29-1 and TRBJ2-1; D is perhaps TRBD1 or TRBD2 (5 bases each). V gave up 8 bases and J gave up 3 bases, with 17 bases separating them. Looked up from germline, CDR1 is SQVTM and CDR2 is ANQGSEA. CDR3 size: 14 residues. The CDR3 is CSTRGAFGYNEQFL. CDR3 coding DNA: TGCAGCACTAGGGGTGCTTTCGGCTACAATGAGCAGTTCTTA.

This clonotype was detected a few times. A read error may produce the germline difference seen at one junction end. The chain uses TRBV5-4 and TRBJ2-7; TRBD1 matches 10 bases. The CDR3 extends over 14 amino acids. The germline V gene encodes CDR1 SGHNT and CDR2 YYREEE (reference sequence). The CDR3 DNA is TGTGCCGGCAGCTGGGGGACAGGGGAAAACGGGCAGTACTTC. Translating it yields CAGSWGTGENGQYF.

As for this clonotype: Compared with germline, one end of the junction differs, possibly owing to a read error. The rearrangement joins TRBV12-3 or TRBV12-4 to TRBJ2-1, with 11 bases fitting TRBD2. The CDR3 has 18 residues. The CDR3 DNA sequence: TGTGTCAGCAGTTTGATGGCTAGCGGGGGGTTAACCTACACTGAGCAGTTCTTC. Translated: CVSSLMASGGLTYTEQFF.

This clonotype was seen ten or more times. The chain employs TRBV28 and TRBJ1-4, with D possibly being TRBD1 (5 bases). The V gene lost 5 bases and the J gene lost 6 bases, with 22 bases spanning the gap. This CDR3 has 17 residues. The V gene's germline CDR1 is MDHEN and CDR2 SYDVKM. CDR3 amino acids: CASSKLWGSGSDEKLFF. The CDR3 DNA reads TGTGCCAGCAGTAAACTATGGGGGTCGGGGAGCGATGAAAAACTGTTTTTT.

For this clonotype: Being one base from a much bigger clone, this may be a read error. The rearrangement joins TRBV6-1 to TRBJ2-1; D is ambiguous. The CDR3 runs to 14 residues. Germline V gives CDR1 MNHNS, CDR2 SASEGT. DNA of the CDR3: TGTGGCAGCAGTGAAGCCCGGCTCTACAATGAGCAGTTCTTC. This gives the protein CGSSEARLYNEQFF.

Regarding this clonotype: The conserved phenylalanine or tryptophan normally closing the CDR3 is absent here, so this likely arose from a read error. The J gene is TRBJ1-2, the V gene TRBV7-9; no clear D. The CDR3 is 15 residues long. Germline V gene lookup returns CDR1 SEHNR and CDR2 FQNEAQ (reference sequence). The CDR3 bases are TGTGCCAGTAGCTTAGATCGCGGGAGCTACTATGGCTACACCTAC. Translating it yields CASSLDRGSYYGYTY.

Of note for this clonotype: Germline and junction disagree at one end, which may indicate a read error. The CDR3: CASSVGSVGHNGQFF. The CDR3 nucleotides are TGTGCCAGCAGCGTTGGCAGTGTGGGACACAATGGGCAGTTCTTC. The chain uses TRBV5-5 and TRBJ2-1; D possibly corresponds to TRBD1 (6 bases). The CDR3 covers 15 residues. CDR1 is SGHKS, CDR2 YYEKEE, per germline (reference sequence).